These T cell receptor beta chains were read from a single sample in a study of control samples from healthy donors and cancer patients. The protocol was immunoSEQ multiplex PCR, while the TCRdb copy is restricted to in-frame clones and leaves out a portion. Among more than 95,000 clones listed, roughly 84% were seen once. The sequenced material came from blood. The receptors were sampled from a man aged 40-55 years in good health. Both conserved end residues are part of each CDR3. D genes are given only for firm matches. Rows give clone size only sometimes, using once, few, many, or a class for an expanded clone.

d_gene | j_gene | abundance | v_gene | CDR3aa | CDR3nt
- | TRBJ1-6 | - | TRBV12-3/TRBV12-4 | CASGGEPLHF | TGTGCCAGCGGGGGGGAACCCCTCCACTTT
- | TRBJ1-5 | - | TRBV25-1 | CASSDSRLGSLNQPQHF | TGTGCCAGCAGTGACTCCCGATTGGGCAGCCTCAATCAGCCCCAGCATTTT
- | TRBJ1-6 | - | TRBV15 | CATSRDDRKNSPLHF | TGTGCCACCAGCAGAGATGACCGGAAAAATTCACCCCTCCACTTT
- | TRBJ1-3 | - | TRBV29-1 | CTGWDSGNTIYF | TGCACCGGTTGGGACTCTGGAAACACCATATATTTT
- | TRBJ2-3 | medium-sized | TRBV6-2/TRBV6-3 | CASSYAAATDTQYF | TGTGCCAGCAGTTACGCGGCAGCCACAGATACGCAGTATTTT
TRBD2 | TRBJ2-3 | - | TRBV6-5 | CASSHSGGEADTQYF | TGTGCCAGCAGCCACAGCGGGGGGGAGGCAGATACGCAGTATTTT
TRBD1 | TRBJ2-2 | - | TRBV7-9 | CASELARVGTGAGELFF | TGTGCCAGCGAGCTTGCCCGCGTCGGGACAGGGGCCGGGGAGCTGTTTTTT
- | TRBJ1-3 | - | TRBV15 | CATSRVPSNTIYF | TGTGCCACCAGCAGAGTCCCCAGTAACACCATATATTTT
- | TRBJ2-3 | - | TRBV19 | CASSIQGGGSTDTQYF | TGTGCCAGTAGTATTCAAGGGGGGGGCTCCACAGATACGCAGTATTTT
TRBD2 | TRBJ2-5 | few | TRBV5-1 | CASSKPGLAGAQETQYF | TGCGCCAGCAGCAAACCGGGACTAGCGGGGGCACAAGAGACCCAGTACTTC
- | TRBJ2-2 | - | TRBV6-4 | CASSPGRDTGELFF | TGTGCCAGCAGTCCCGGCCGAGACACCGGGGAGCTGTTTTTT
- | TRBJ1-1 | - | TRBV6-6 | CASSYPGESSGAFF | TGTGCCAGCAGTTATCCAGGGGAGTCGAGTGGAGCTTTCTTT
- | TRBJ2-5 | few | TRBV13 | CASSSLKTSLGGGETQYF | TGTGCCAGCAGCTCCCTCAAAACCTCACTCGGTGGCGGGGAGACCCAGTACTTC
TRBD2 | TRBJ2-5 | - | TRBV3-1/TRBV3-2 | CASSQGPTLAGRAQETQYF | TGTGCCAGCAGCCAAGGCCCCACTCTAGCGGGACGGGCCCAAGAGACCCAGTACTTC
TRBD1 | TRBJ2-4 | - | TRBV29-1 | CSVADRGRNIQYF | TGCAGCGTCGCAGACAGGGGGAGAAACATTCAGTACTTC
- | TRBJ2-7 | - | TRBV25-1 | CASRTVYEQYF | TGTGCCAGCAGGACAGTCTACGAGCAGTACTTC
TRBD1 | TRBJ1-6 | - | TRBV6-5 | CASSWDSTPRTLHF | TGTGCCAGCAGTTGGGACAGTACCCCGAGGACCCTCCACTTT
- | TRBJ2-7 | - | TRBV11-2 | CAWLTGSSYEQYF | TGTGCCTGGTTGACAGGTAGCTCCTACGAGCAGTACTTC
- | TRBJ2-1 | - | TRBV7-6 | CASSKSSWGSEQFF | TGTGCCAGCAGCAAAAGCTCATGGGGGTCTGAGCAGTTCTTC
TRBD1 | TRBJ2-7 | - | TRBV2 | CARDGDRYEQYF | TGTGCCAGGGATGGGGACAGATACGAGCAGTACTTC
- | TRBJ1-5 | - | TRBV4-3 | CASSQGRVGQPQHF | TGCGCCAGCAGCCAAGGGAGGGTAGGGCAGCCCCAGCATTTT
TRBD1 | TRBJ2-7 | - | TRBV24-1 | CATSGDRVPYEQYF | TGTGCCACCAGTGGGGACAGGGTCCCCTACGAGCAGTACTTC
- | TRBJ2-7 | - | TRBV11-2 | CASSLGPTSYEQYF | TGTGCCAGCAGCTTAGGACCCACATCCTACGAGCAGTACTTC
- | TRBJ2-7 | - | TRBV7-9 | CASSLATYEQYF | TGTGCCAGCAGCCTCGCCACCTACGAGCAGTACTTC
TRBD1 | TRBJ2-7 | - | TRBV5-1 | CASSSADRGREQYF | TGCGCCAGCAGCTCGGCGGACAGGGGGCGTGAGCAGTACTTC
TRBD1 | TRBJ1-5 | few | TRBV18 | CASSSRDRNQPQHF | TGTGCCAGCTCATCCCGGGACAGAAATCAGCCCCAGCATTTT
TRBD1 | TRBJ2-1 | - | TRBV2 | CASSAPTGQGRNEQFF | TGTGCCAGCAGTGCCCCTACAGGACAGGGTCGGAATGAGCAGTTCTTC
- | TRBJ2-3 | hyperexpanded | TRBV30 | CAWLLGGPTDTQYF | TGTGCCTGGCTCCTGGGGGGACCCACAGATACGCAGTATTTT
TRBD1 | TRBJ2-7 | few | TRBV7-9 | CASSLATGDRGTYEQYF | TGTGCCAGCAGCTTAGCGACCGGGGACAGAGGGACCTACGAGCAGTACTTC
TRBD1 | TRBJ1-6 | - | TRBV30 | CAWSKGQNSPLHF | TGTGCCTGGAGTAAGGGACAGAATTCACCCCTCCACTTT
TRBD2 | TRBJ2-1 | few | TRBV13 | CASGGRPPLLDNEQFF | TGTGCCAGCGGCGGGAGGCCCCCCCTACTCGACAATGAGCAGTTCTTC
- | TRBJ1-1 | - | TRBV6-5 | CASSKTEAFF | TGTGCCAGCAGTAAGACTGAAGCTTTCTTT
- | TRBJ2-3 | - | TRBV7-9 | CASSSPLLASDTQYF | TGTGCCAGCAGCTCTCCCCTCCTAGCCTCAGATACGCAGTATTTT
TRBD2 | TRBJ2-7 | once | TRBV23-1 | CASTRRAGEIYEQYF | TGCGCCAGCACCCGACGGGCGGGGGAGATCTACGAGCAGTACTTC
- | TRBJ2-5 | - | TRBV30 | CAWSPLGPETQYF | TGTGCCTGGAGCCCCTTGGGTCCCGAGACCCAGTACTTC